Shown below are 14 T cell receptor beta chains from a single sample sequenced in a study of cytomegalovirus exposure and HLA in healthy donors. The study ran its PCR with 60 Vbeta and 13 Jbeta primers. Measured with immunoSEQ multiplex PCR; TCRdb has only the in-frame clones, and not every one. Of around 220,000 clones listed, 60% to 85% were seen once; the top ten hold roughly 15%. Sequenced input: PBMCs. The receptor source for this set is a man aged 40-55 years in good health and CMV-seronegative.

The chain uses TRBV7-8 and TRBJ1-3; D remains ambiguous. V lost 5 bases to trimming and J lost 1 base, with 6 bases between them. This CDR3 comprises 13 residues. Germline V gives CDR1 SGHVS, CDR2 FQNEAQ. CDR3 sequence reads: CASSPLSGNTIYF. CDR3 in DNA: TGTGCCAGCAGCCCGCTATCTGGAAACACCATATATTTT.

V and J are TRBV5-1 and TRBJ2-5; TRBD1 might be the D (6 bases). Germline V gene sequence: CDR1 SGHRS, CDR2 YFSETQ. Trimming took off 2 bases at V and 4 bases at J, with 18 bases between the two ends. The CDR3 covers 16 residues. The CDR3 protein is CASSLTGTTGAETQYF. The CDR3 DNA reads TGCGCCAGCAGCTTAACCGGGACAACTGGAGCAGAGACCCAGTACTTC.

The CDR3 spells CASKPGGAWNSPLHF. Written as DNA, the CDR3 is TGTGCCAGCAAACCAGGGGGCGCGTGGAATTCACCCCTCCACTTT. The chain employs TRBV27 and TRBJ1-6; TRBD1 matches at 8 bases. This CDR3 region has 15 residues. The trim removed 7 bases at V and 7 bases at J, leaving 9 bases unmatched. The germline V gene has CDR1 MNHEY and CDR2 SMNVEV (reference sequence).

V is TRBV2 and J is TRBJ2-3, with 8 bases fitting TRBD2. The CDR3 covers 15 residues. The J segment lost 1 base and the V segment lost 6 bases, leaving 6 bases of the junction unmatched. CDR1 is SNHLY and CDR2 is FYNNEI in the germline V gene. The CDR3 DNA reads TGTGCCAGCAGGATGGGTAGCGGGGGCACAGATACGCAGTATTTT. Translation: CASRMGSGGTDTQYF.

J is TRBJ2-7 and V is TRBV9; 7 bases agree with TRBD1. The CDR3 consists of 15 residues. Germline CDR1 SGDLS, CDR2 YYNGEE. The ends lost 4 bases at V and 2 bases at J; junction bases unmatched: 9. Here the CDR3 reads CASSPRQGKTYEQYF. Written as DNA, the CDR3 is TGTGCCAGCAGCCCTCGACAGGGAAAGACCTACGAGCAGTACTTC.

The CDR3: CASSVASGLTLTQETQYF. The DNA for the CDR3 is TGTGCCAGCAGCGTAGCAAGCGGGCTTACTCTGACGCAAGAGACCCAGTACTTC. V is TRBV9 and J is TRBJ2-5, with TRBD2 as a possible D gene (6 bases). The CDR3 runs 18 residues. Germline lookup yields CDR1 SGDLS and CDR2 YYNGEE. Trimming left V 0 bases short and J 2 bases short, with 20 bases between. Together with reference TRBV9 and TRBJ2-5, the CDR3 gives the full variable domain: DSGVTQTPKHLITATGQRVTLRCSPRSGDLSVYWYQQSLDQGLQFLIQYYNGEERAKGNILERFSAQQFPDLHSELNLSSLELGDSALYFCASSVASGLTLTQETQYFGPGTRLLVL.

The CDR3 loop reads CASRTSGPNRSYNEQFF. As DNA, the CDR3 is TGTGCCAGCAGGACTAGCGGCCCCAATAGGTCCTACAATGAGCAGTTCTTC. This sequence joins TRBV27 and TRBJ2-1, with 9 bases lining up with TRBD2. The CDR3 is 17 residues long. CDR1 and CDR2 from the germline V gene are MNHEY and SMNVEV (reference sequence). V trimming: 6 bases; J trimming: 1 base; junction bases outside the gene matches: 10.

This clone was recorded once. The rearrangement joins TRBV11-2 to TRBJ1-1; no definite D call. The V gene lost 2 bases and the J gene lost 0 bases, with 4 bases spanning the gap. CDR1 is SGHAT and CDR2 is FQNNGV in the germline V gene. There are 13 residues in the CDR3. The CDR3 nucleotides read TGTGCCAGCAGCTTACAGGTGAACACTGAAGCTTTCTTT. This sequence encodes CASSLQVNTEAFF.

This chain links TRBV5-5 with TRBJ2-1; 13 nucleotides match TRBD2. With 2 bases clipped from V and 4 bases from J, the junction kept 3 bases outside the gene matches. The CDR3 runs 16 residues. Germline lookup yields CDR1 SGHKS and CDR2 YYEKEE (reference sequence). CDR3 region: CASSFLLAGGYNEQFF. The CDR3 coding sequence is TGTGCCAGCAGCTTCTTACTAGCGGGAGGGTACAATGAGCAGTTCTTC.

About this clone itself: Other DNA sequences within the sample encode an identical CDR3. The CDR3 sequence is CAISESRGGANTEAFF. CDR3 DNA sequence: TGTGCCATCAGTGAGTCGCGGGGCGGTGCAAACACTGAAGCTTTCTTT. V and J are TRBV10-3 and TRBJ1-1, with D possibly matching TRBD1 (5 bases). Germline loops: CDR1 ENHRY, CDR2 SYGVKD. V lost 0 bases and J 2 bases, leaving 13 bases between the germline ends. The CDR3 totals 16 residues.

This sequence joins TRBV19 and TRBJ1-6; a possible D gene is TRBD1 (6 bases). With 0 bases removed from V and 10 bases from J, the gap between germline ends came to 13 bases. Germline values: CDR1 LNHDA, CDR2 SQIVND (reference sequence). The CDR3 extends over 15 amino acids. CDR3 nucleotide sequence: TGTGCCAGTAGTATAGATCAACAGGGATGGTCACCCCTCCACTTT. This encodes CASSIDQQGWSPLHF.

This sequence joins TRBV11-2 and TRBJ2-7, with 10 nucleotides matching TRBD1. CDR3 length equals 14 residues. V lost 5 bases to trimming and J lost 7 bases; unmatched junction nucleotides: 8. The germline V gene encodes CDR1 SGHAT and CDR2 FQNNGV. As DNA, the CDR3 is TGTGCCAGCAGCCTTAAAGTGGGACAGGGGGAGCAGTACTTC. Translated: CASSLKVGQGEQYF.

The chain recombines TRBV7-9 with TRBJ2-3, with 8 positions matching TRBD2. The germline V gene encodes CDR1 SEHNR and CDR2 FQNEAQ (reference sequence). The CDR3 runs 16 residues. The V segment lost 4 bases and the J segment 6 bases; nucleotides outside the gene matches: 12. CDR3: CASSYPWSGGVDTQYF. The CDR3 nucleotides read TGTGCCAGCAGCTATCCCTGGAGCGGGGGAGTGGATACGCAGTATTTT.

As DNA, the CDR3 is TGTGCCAGCAGACGGTCGACCTACGAGCAGTACTTC. This sequence encodes CASRRSTYEQYF. The chain carries TRBV2 and TRBJ2-7, with no clear D. The germline gives CDR1 SNHLY, CDR2 FYNNEI. With 6 bases removed from V and 2 bases from J, the gap between germline ends came to 8 bases. The CDR3 runs 12 residues.